Described below is a single T cell receptor beta chain sequence and its context. Original methodology: The authors estimated nucleated cell counts from reference gene primer amplification. Clones were read by immunoSEQ multiplex PCR, and TCRdb kept only the in-frame ones, dropping some. V and J calls and clone size are as listed in that table; D and trimming were resolved from the DNA. The sample holds around 230,000 clones, 75% to 90% seen once. With V trimmed by 5 bases and J by 5 bases, 6 bases remained unmatched. CDR1 and CDR2 from the germline V gene are SGHVS and FQNEAQ. The CDR3 consists of 14 residues. The sample belongs to a study of blood T cell repertoires in COVID-19. Study in general: Spain, Italy and the United States supplied samples that represented acute and convalescent COVID-19.

This sequence was found in a woman aged 70-85 years with active or convalescent COVID-19. This chain connects TRBV7-8 to TRBJ1-2; TRBD1 aligns across 9 bases. The sequenced material came from peripheral blood. The CDR3 nucleotides read TGTGCCAGCAGCCGGGACAGGGTTAGTTATGGCTACACCTTC. Translation gives CASSRDRVSYGYTF.